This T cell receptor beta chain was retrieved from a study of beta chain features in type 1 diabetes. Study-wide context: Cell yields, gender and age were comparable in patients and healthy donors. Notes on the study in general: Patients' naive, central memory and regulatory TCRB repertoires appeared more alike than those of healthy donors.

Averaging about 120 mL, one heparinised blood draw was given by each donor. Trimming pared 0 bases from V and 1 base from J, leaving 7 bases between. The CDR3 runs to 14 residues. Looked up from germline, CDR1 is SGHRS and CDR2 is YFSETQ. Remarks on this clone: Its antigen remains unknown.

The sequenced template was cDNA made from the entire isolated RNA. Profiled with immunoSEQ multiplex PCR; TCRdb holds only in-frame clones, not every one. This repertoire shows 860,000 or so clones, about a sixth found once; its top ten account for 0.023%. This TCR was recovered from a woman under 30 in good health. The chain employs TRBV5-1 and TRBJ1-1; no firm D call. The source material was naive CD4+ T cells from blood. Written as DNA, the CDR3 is TGCGCCAGCAGCTTGGGGGCCCCGAACACTGAAGCTTTCTTT. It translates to CASSLGAPNTEAFF.